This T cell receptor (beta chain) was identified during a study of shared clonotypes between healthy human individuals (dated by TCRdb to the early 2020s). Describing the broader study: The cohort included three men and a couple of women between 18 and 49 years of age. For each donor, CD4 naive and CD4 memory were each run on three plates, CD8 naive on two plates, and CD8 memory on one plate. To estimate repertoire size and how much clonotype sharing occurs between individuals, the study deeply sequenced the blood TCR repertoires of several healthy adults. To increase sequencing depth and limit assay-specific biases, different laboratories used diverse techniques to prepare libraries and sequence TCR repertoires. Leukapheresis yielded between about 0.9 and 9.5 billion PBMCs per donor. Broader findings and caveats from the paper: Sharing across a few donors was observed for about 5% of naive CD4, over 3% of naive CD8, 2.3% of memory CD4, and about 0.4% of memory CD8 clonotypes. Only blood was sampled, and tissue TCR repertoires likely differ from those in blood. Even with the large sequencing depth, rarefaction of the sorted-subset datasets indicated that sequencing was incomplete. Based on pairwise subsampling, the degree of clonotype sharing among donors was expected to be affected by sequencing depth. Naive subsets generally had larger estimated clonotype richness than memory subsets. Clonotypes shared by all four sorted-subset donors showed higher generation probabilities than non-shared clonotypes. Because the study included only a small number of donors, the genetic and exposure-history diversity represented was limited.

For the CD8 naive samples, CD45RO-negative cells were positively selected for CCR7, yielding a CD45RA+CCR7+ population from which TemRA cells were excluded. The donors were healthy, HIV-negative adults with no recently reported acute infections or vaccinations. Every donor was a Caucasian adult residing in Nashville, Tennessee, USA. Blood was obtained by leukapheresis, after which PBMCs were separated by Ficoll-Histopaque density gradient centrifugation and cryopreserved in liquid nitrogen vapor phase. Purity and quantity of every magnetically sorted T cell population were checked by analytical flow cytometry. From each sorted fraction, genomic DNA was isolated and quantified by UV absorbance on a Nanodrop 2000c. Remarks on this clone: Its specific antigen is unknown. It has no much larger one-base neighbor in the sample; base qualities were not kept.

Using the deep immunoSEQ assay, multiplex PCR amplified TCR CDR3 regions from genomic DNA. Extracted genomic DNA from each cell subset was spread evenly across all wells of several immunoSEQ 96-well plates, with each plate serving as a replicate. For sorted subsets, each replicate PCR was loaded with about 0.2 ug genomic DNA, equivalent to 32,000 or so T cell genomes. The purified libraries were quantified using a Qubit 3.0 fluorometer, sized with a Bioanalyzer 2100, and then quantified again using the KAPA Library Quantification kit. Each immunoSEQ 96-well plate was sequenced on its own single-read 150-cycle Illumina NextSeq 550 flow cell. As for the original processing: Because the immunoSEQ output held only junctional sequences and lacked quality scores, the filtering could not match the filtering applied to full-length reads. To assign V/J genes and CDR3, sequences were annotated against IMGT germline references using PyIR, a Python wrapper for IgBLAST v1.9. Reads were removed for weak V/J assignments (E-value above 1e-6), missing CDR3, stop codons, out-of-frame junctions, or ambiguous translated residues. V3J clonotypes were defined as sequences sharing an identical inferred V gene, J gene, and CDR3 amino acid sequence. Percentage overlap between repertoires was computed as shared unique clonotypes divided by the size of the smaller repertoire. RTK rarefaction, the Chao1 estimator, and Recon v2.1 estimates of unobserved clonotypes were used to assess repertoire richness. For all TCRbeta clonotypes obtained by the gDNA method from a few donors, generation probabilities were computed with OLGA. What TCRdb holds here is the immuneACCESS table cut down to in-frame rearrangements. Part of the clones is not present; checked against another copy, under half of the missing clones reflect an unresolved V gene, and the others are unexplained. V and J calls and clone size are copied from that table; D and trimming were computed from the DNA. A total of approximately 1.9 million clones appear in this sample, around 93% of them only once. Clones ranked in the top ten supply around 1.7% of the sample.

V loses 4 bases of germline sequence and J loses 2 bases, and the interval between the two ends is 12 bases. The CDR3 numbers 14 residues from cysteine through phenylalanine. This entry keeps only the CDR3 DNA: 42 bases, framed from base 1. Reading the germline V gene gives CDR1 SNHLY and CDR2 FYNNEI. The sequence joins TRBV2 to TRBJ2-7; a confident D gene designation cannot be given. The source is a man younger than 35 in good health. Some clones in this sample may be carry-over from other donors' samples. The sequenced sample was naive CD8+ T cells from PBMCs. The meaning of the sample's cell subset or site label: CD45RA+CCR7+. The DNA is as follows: TGTGCCAGCAGTGGTGGGCAGACGGCCTACGAGCAGTACTTC. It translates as CASSGGQTAYEQYF.